This TCR beta chain was recovered during a study of cytomegalovirus exposure and HLA in healthy donors. Broader study findings: Testing in vitro showed a few CMV-associated chains specific for CMV antigens. CMV serostatus was the only recorded immune exposure for donors.

The V gene's germline CDR1 is PRHDT and CDR2 FYEKMQ (reference sequence). The CDR3 extends over 16 amino acids. The V gene lost 4 bases and the J gene lost 0 bases, with 13 bases spanning the gap. A note on this clone: The antigen is not known.

The PCR had 60 Vbeta and 13 Jbeta primers. TCRdb's table, derived via immunoSEQ multiplex PCR, lists solely in-frame clones and lacks some. The sample holds tens of thousands of clones, around 80% seen once. Specimen: PBMCs. The clonotype was recovered from a man between 40 and 49 years old in good health and CMV-seronegative. The V gene is TRBV13, the J gene TRBJ2-1; possibly TRBD1 for D (5 bases). DNA of the CDR3: TGTGCCAGCAGCTCGGACCAGGGTACCTCCTACAATGAGCAGTTCTTC. This codes for CASSSDQGTSYNEQFF.